This entry lists 8 T cell receptor beta chains sequenced from one sample in a study of cytomegalovirus exposure and HLA in healthy donors. The PCR ran on 60 Vbeta and 13 Jbeta primers. Sequencing used immunoSEQ multiplex PCR; TCRdb keeps in-frame clones, though not all of them. The sample has over 150,000 clones, 79% seen once. The sequenced material came from PBMCs. Source of these receptors: a girl aged 5-17 years in good health and CMV-seropositive.

This clone appeared a single time. J is TRBJ2-3 and V is TRBV5-8, with TRBD1 as a possible D gene (5 bases). This CDR3 is built from 15 residues. The germline CDR1 and CDR2 sequences are SGHTS and YDEGEE. The V end was cut by 0 bases, the J end by 4 bases, with 12 bases between. The CDR3 nucleotides read TGTGCCAGCAGCTTGGGGGCAGGGTGGGCAGATACGCAGTATTTT. Amino acids: CASSLGAGWADTQYF.

This clone was counted once. The DNA of the CDR3 is TGTGCCAGCAGCTTAGACGCAGCGTCCTACGAGCAGTACTTC. It translates to CASSLDAASYEQYF. The chain recombines TRBV7-7 with TRBJ2-7; D call uncertain. The CDR3 is made up of 14 amino acids. Trimming stripped 1 base from V and 1 base from J, with 8 bases between. Germline CDR1 reads SSHAT; CDR2 reads FNYEAQ (reference sequence). Variable domain in full (rest from reference TRBV7-7 and TRBJ2-7): GAGVSQSPRYKVTKRGQDVTLRCDPISSHATLYWYQQALGQGPEFLTYFNYEAQPDKSGLPSDRFSAERPEGSISTLTIQRTEQRDSAMYRCASSLDAASYEQYFGPGTRLTVT.

The V gene is TRBV25-1, the J gene TRBJ2-2, with TRBD1 matching 11 bases. J was trimmed by 6 bases and V by 3 bases; bases with no gene match: 12. The CDR3 has 18 residues. The germline V gene encodes CDR1 MGHDK and CDR2 SYGVNS. The CDR3 region has the DNA TGTGCCAGCAGTGACGGACAGGGGGCTTTCCCCCACGCCGGGGAGCTGTTTTTT. It codes for CASSDGQGAFPHAGELFF.

The gene calls are TRBV7-2 and TRBJ1-5; D perhaps matches TRBD1 (5 bases). Germline V lookup: CDR1 SGHTA, CDR2 FQGNSA. V was clipped by 0 bases and J by 5 bases, with 8 bases between them. The CDR3 consists of 14 residues. DNA of the CDR3: TGTGCCAGCAGCTTAGCTGGGGGGGATCAGCCCCAGCATTTT. Translated: CASSLAGGDQPQHF.

The chain joins TRBV29-1 to TRBJ2-7; D might be TRBD2 (5 bases). CDR1 and CDR2 (germline): SQVTM, ANQGSEA. Trimming pared 4 bases from V and 1 base from J, leaving 8 bases between. This CDR3 comprises 12 residues. CDR3 nucleotides: TGCAGCGTTGGTTCGGGATCCTACGAGCAGTACTTC. Translation: CSVGSGSYEQYF.

Note on this clone: One junction end does not reproduce the germline sequence, and a read error may be involved. The J gene is TRBJ2-3, the V gene TRBV5-4; the match to TRBD2 covers 14 bases. Looked up from germline, CDR1 is SGHNT and CDR2 is YYREEE (reference sequence). CDR3 length equals 13 residues. DNA of the CDR3: TGCAGGACTAGCGGGGGGTACACAGATACGCAGTATTTT. As protein: CRTSGGYTDTQYF.

CDR3: CASSYRNYGYTF. The DNA for the CDR3 is TGTGCCAGCAGCTACAGGAACTATGGCTACACCTTC. The chain combines TRBV7-2 with TRBJ1-2; weak D call: TRBD1 (5 bases). The CDR3 runs 12 residues. Deletions cut 4 bases from V and 2 bases from J, with 5 bases between. Germline CDR1 is SGHTA and CDR2 is FQGNSA.

The V call is TRBV10-3, the J call TRBJ2-7, with unresolved D. Per germline, CDR1 ENHRY and CDR2 SYGVKD. This CDR3 contains 12 residues. V was cut by 3 bases and J by 6 bases, with 9 bases left in between. The CDR3 loop is CAISDSPSEQYF. CDR3 sequence (DNA): TGTGCCATCAGTGATAGCCCCTCCGAGCAGTACTTC.